Given below is one TCR beta chain in context. Its antigen is unknown. This sample includes further DNA sequences coding for the same CDR3. CDR1 SGDLS and CDR2 YYNGEE come from the germline V gene. Trimming pared 0 bases from V and 0 bases from J, leaving 7 bases between. CDR3 length: 16 residues. These data originate in a study of cytomegalovirus exposure and HLA in healthy donors. Study as a whole: Around 79 million unique TCRs, all from HLA-typed donors, were included in an early release of the data.

Healthy bone marrow donors made up the donor group. 60 Vbeta and 13 Jbeta primers were used in PCR. The assay was immunoSEQ multiplex PCR, and TCRdb's table has in-frame clones only and misses some. The data hold 200,000 to 250,000 clones, with 75% to 85% observed a single time. Study conclusions and caveats: TCR beta V segments were, for the most part, productive about 87% or about 30% of the time in an earlier analysis. The majority of CMV-associated TCR beta chains were reported as apparently HLA-restricted in a later analysis.

The receptor was derived from a girl between 10 and 17 years old in good health and CMV-seronegative. This chain links TRBV9 with TRBJ2-6; D perhaps matches TRBD2 (5 bases). The sample consisted of PBMCs. DNA for the CDR3: TGTGCCAGCAGCGTAGGGGCGGGCTCTGGGGCCAACGTCCTGACTTTC. Translated: CASSVGAGSGANVLTF.